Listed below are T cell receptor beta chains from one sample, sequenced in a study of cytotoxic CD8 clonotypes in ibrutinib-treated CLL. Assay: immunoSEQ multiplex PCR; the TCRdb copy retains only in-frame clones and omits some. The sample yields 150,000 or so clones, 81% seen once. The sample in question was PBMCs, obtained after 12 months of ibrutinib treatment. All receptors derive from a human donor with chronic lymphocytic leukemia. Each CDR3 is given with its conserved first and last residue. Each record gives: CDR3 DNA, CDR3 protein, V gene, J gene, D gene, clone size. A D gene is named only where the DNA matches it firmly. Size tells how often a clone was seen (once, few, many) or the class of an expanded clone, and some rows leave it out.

CDR3nt: TGTGCCAGCAGCCCCCCCGGGGGGGGCTACACCTTC
CDR3aa: CASSPPGGGYTF
v_gene: TRBV5-8
j_gene: TRBJ1-2
d_gene: NA
abundance: NA

CDR3nt: TGTGCCAGCAGCCCCAGCGGGGCAGCCAAAAACATTCAGTACTTC
CDR3aa: CASSPSGAAKNIQYF
v_gene: TRBV7-9
j_gene: TRBJ2-4
d_gene: TRBD2
abundance: NA

CDR3nt: TGTGCCAGCAGCTTAGCCAGCGGGGGGGAATATACGCAGTATTTT
CDR3aa: CASSLASGGEYTQYF
v_gene: TRBV7-2
j_gene: TRBJ2-3
d_gene: TRBD2
abundance: NA

CDR3nt: TGTGCCAGCAGAGGGCCAAGGGGTCCTAGCACAGATACGCAGTATTTT
CDR3aa: CASRGPRGPSTDTQYF
v_gene: TRBV27
j_gene: TRBJ2-3
d_gene: NA
abundance: NA

CDR3nt: TGTGCCAGCCGGGAAGACATGAACACTGAAGCTTTCTTT
CDR3aa: CASREDMNTEAFF
v_gene: TRBV6-5
j_gene: TRBJ1-1
d_gene: NA
abundance: few

CDR3nt: TGCAGCGGAACCCGGACCCGGGATACGCAGTATTTT
CDR3aa: CSGTRTRDTQYF
v_gene: TRBV29-1
j_gene: TRBJ2-3
d_gene: NA
abundance: once

CDR3nt: TGTGCCAGCAGTCAACTAGATTCGCAGTATTTT
CDR3aa: CASSQLDSQYF
v_gene: TRBV7-9
j_gene: TRBJ2-3
d_gene: NA
abundance: once

CDR3nt: TGTGCCAGCAGTGACTTAGGGGCGGGAGGAATAGCCAAAAACATTCAGTACTTC
CDR3aa: CASSDLGAGGIAKNIQYF
v_gene: TRBV28
j_gene: TRBJ2-4
d_gene: TRBD2
abundance: NA

CDR3nt: TGTGCCATCAGTGAGGGCAGGAATAGCAATCAGCCCCAGCATTTT
CDR3aa: CAISEGRNSNQPQHF
v_gene: TRBV10-3
j_gene: TRBJ1-5
d_gene: NA
abundance: NA

CDR3nt: TGTGCCAGCAGCCAGGACACAGTCCAAGAGACCCAGTACTTC
CDR3aa: CASSQDTVQETQYF
v_gene: TRBV7-3
j_gene: TRBJ2-5
d_gene: NA
abundance: once

CDR3nt: TGTGCCAGCAGTTCTCAAGGACAGGGTTCCTACGAGCAGTACTTC
CDR3aa: CASSSQGQGSYEQYF
v_gene: TRBV28
j_gene: TRBJ2-7
d_gene: TRBD1
abundance: NA

CDR3nt: TGTGCCAGCAGCTCCCCTAACTCCTACAATGAGCAGTTCTTC
CDR3aa: CASSSPNSYNEQFF
v_gene: TRBV7-9
j_gene: TRBJ2-1
d_gene: NA
abundance: few

CDR3nt: TGCAGCGTTGTAGGACAGGGGGCTTTGGATACGCAGTATTTT
CDR3aa: CSVVGQGALDTQYF
v_gene: TRBV29-1
j_gene: TRBJ2-3
d_gene: TRBD1
abundance: NA

CDR3nt: TGTGCCAGCAGTTACAGCGGGGGCCTCAACACTGAAGCTTTCTTT
CDR3aa: CASSYSGGLNTEAFF
v_gene: TRBV6-6
j_gene: TRBJ1-1
d_gene: NA
abundance: NA

CDR3nt: TGTGCCTGGAAGGGAAGGGAGCGCCTATCGTATAATTCACCCCTCCACTTT
CDR3aa: CAWKGRERLSYNSPLHF
v_gene: TRBV30
j_gene: TRBJ1-6
d_gene: NA
abundance: NA

CDR3nt: TGTGCCAGCAGCTTAGGAGCGTCCTCCTACAATGAGCAGTTCTTC
CDR3aa: CASSLGASSYNEQFF
v_gene: TRBV11-3
j_gene: TRBJ2-1
d_gene: NA
abundance: once

CDR3nt: TGTGCCAGTAGTAAGTGGACTTCTAGCACAGATACGCAGTATTTT
CDR3aa: CASSKWTSSTDTQYF
v_gene: TRBV19
j_gene: TRBJ2-3
d_gene: NA
abundance: NA

CDR3nt: TGTGCCAGCAGTTTAGTCCAGTCCTACGAGCAGTACTTC
CDR3aa: CASSLVQSYEQYF
v_gene: TRBV28
j_gene: TRBJ2-7
d_gene: NA
abundance: NA

CDR3nt: TGTGCCAGCAACAGACAGGGAAAGTATGAAAAACTGTTTTTT
CDR3aa: CASNRQGKYEKLFF
v_gene: TRBV6-6
j_gene: TRBJ1-4
d_gene: TRBD1
abundance: NA

CDR3nt: TGCGCCAGCAGCCAAGGGTTATGGGTGTCTAGCACAGATACGCAGTATTTT
CDR3aa: CASSQGLWVSSTDTQYF
v_gene: TRBV4-1
j_gene: TRBJ2-3
d_gene: NA
abundance: once

CDR3nt: TGTGCCAGCAGCCGACAGGGAAAACCGACGGGGGAGCAGTACTTC
CDR3aa: CASSRQGKPTGEQYF
v_gene: TRBV6-1
j_gene: TRBJ2-7
d_gene: TRBD1
abundance: once

CDR3nt: TGTGCCAGCAGCCCCGGGAGAAATGAAAAACTGTTTTTT
CDR3aa: CASSPGRNEKLFF
v_gene: TRBV7-7
j_gene: TRBJ1-4
d_gene: NA
abundance: NA

CDR3nt: TGTGCCAGCAGCTTGGGAAACAGTCTCGGCTATGGCTACACCTTC
CDR3aa: CASSLGNSLGYGYTF
v_gene: TRBV5-4
j_gene: TRBJ1-2
d_gene: NA
abundance: NA

CDR3nt: TGTGCCTGGACAGCCGGCACTGAAAAACTGTTTTTT
CDR3aa: CAWTAGTEKLFF
v_gene: TRBV30
j_gene: TRBJ1-4
d_gene: NA
abundance: NA

CDR3nt: TGCGCCAGCAGTGACGGTGCCAGGGGGGCATATGGCTACACCTTC
CDR3aa: CASSDGARGAYGYTF
v_gene: TRBV10-2
j_gene: TRBJ1-2
d_gene: TRBD1
abundance: NA

CDR3nt: TGTGCCAGCAGCACTAGGGGGCAGGGGTACCAAGAGACCCAGTACTTC
CDR3aa: CASSTRGQGYQETQYF
v_gene: TRBV5-6
j_gene: TRBJ2-5
d_gene: TRBD1
abundance: NA

CDR3nt: TGCGCCAGCAGCTTGGCCCCAGGGGGCGAACAGCCCCAGCATTTT
CDR3aa: CASSLAPGGEQPQHF
v_gene: TRBV5-1
j_gene: TRBJ1-5
d_gene: TRBD1
abundance: few

CDR3nt: TGTGCCAGCAGCTTAGCTAACTTCTACGAGCAGTACTTC
CDR3aa: CASSLANFYEQYF
v_gene: TRBV11-1
j_gene: TRBJ2-7
d_gene: NA
abundance: NA

CDR3nt: TGTGCCACCAGCAGAGATTGGGAGGGGTCGGGACAGGGGCTCCGTGGCTACACCTTC
CDR3aa: CATSRDWEGSGQGLRGYTF
v_gene: TRBV15
j_gene: TRBJ1-2
d_gene: TRBD1
abundance: NA

CDR3nt: TGTGCCAGCAGCAATCTATATGATGAGCAGTTCTTC
CDR3aa: CASSNLYDEQFF
v_gene: TRBV21-1
j_gene: TRBJ2-1
d_gene: NA
abundance: NA

CDR3nt: TGTGCCAGCAGCTTAGAAGGTCCCTACGAGCAGTACTTC
CDR3aa: CASSLEGPYEQYF
v_gene: TRBV11-3
j_gene: TRBJ2-7
d_gene: NA
abundance: NA

CDR3nt: TGTGCCAGCAGCGTACAGGGGGACACTGAAGCTTTCTTT
CDR3aa: CASSVQGDTEAFF
v_gene: TRBV9
j_gene: TRBJ1-1
d_gene: TRBD1
abundance: NA